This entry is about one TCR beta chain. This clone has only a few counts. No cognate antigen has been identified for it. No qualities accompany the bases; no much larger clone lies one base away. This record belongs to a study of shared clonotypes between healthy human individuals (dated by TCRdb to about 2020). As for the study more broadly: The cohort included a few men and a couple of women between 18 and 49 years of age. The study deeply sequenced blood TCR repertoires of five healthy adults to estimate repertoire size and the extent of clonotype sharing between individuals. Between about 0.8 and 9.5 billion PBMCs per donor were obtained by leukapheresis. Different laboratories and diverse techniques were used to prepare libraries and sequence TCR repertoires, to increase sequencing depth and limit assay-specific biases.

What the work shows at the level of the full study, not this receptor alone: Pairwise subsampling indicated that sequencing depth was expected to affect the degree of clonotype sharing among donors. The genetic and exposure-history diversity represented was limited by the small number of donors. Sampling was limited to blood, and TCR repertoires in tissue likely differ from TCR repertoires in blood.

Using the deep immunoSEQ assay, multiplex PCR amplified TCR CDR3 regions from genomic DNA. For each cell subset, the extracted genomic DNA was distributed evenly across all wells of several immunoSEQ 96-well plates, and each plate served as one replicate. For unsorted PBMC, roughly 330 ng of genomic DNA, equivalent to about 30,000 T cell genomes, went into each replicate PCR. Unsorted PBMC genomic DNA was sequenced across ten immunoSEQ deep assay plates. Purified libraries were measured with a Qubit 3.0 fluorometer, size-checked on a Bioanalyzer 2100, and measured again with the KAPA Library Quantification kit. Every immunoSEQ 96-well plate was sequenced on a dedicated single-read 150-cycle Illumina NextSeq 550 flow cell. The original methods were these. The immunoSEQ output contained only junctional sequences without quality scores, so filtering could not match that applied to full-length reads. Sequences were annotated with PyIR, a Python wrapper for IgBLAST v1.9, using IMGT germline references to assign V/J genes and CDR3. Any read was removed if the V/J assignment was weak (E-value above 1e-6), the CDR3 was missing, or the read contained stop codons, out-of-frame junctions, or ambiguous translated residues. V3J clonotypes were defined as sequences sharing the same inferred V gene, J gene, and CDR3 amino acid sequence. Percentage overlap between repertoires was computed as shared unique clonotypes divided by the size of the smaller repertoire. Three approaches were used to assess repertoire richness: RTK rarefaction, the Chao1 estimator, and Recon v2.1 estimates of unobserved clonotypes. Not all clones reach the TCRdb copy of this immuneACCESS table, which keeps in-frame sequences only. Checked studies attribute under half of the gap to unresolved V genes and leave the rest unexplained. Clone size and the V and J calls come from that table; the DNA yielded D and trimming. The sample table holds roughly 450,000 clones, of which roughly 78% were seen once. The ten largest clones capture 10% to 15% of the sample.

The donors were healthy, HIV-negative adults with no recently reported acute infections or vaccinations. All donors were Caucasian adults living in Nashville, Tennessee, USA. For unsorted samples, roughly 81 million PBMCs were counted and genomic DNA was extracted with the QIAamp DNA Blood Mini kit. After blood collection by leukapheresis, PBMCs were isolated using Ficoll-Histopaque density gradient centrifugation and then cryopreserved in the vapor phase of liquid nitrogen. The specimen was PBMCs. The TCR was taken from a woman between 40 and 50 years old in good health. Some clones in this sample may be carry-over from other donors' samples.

The CDR3: CASSQERGRAFF. Read as DNA, the sequence is TGTGCCAGCAGCCAAGAGAGGGGGAGAGCTTTCTTT. In this chain, TRBV4-2 is recombined with TRBJ1-1, and perhaps TRBD1 as D gene, on 6 matching bases. The germline V gene provides CDR1 LGHNA and CDR2 YNFKEQ. Measured from the cysteine to the phenylalanine, the CDR3 is 12 residues long. The sequence is cut down to CDR3 DNA, 36 bases in frame from base 1. V is reduced by 0 bases and J by 10 bases, leaving a spacing of 9 bases between them.